This TCR beta chain was sequenced during a study of naive and memory T cell subsets. Regarding the study as a whole: Naive repertoires, especially CD8, held a few larger clonotypes, possibly memory cells re-expressing CD45RA.

Alpha and beta libraries were amplified separately from the second PCR onward. Sequential positive selection took CD4 T cells first, then CD8 T cells. Four subsets defined by CD45RA and CD27 were sorted after CD3, CD4, CD8 and live/dead staining. The beta constant-region primer was an equimolar mix of two oligonucleotides covering TRBC1 and TRBC2. Four rounds of PCR amplified the ligated cDNA using nested alpha and beta constant-region primers plus SP2. An oligonucleotide with the SP2 primer and a 12-nucleotide UMI was ligated to the cDNA 3' end. TCRdb called the UMI-ligation and nested PCR reads again in MiXCR, with one record for every CDR3 protein. The table lists approximately 150,000 distinct CDR3 sequences, approximately 20% of them singletons. A remark on this clonotype: Its antigen is as yet unknown.

CDR3 size: 12 residues. Trimming removed 1 base at V and 5 bases at J, with 8 bases between. Germline lookup yields CDR1 SQVTM and CDR2 ANQGSEA. What was sequenced was naive CD8+ T cells from blood. This TCR came from a human donor in good health. The V call is TRBV29-1, the J call TRBJ2-5; D uncertain. CDR3 coding DNA: TGCAGCGTTGAAGTCATGCAGGAGACCCAGTACTTC. This sequence encodes CSVEVMQETQYF.